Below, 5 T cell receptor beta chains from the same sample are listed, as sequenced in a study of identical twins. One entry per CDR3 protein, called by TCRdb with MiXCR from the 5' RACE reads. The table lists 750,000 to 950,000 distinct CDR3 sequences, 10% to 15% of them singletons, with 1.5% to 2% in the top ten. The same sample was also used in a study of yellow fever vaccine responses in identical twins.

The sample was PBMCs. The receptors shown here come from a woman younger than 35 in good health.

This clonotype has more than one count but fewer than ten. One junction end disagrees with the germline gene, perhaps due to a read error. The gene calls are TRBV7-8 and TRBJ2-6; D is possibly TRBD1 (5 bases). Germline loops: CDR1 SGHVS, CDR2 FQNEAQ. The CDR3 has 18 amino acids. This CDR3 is CTSSLNTVRASGANVLTF. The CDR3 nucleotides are TGTACCAGCAGCTTAAATACGGTCAGGGCCTCTGGGGCCAACGTCCTGACTTTC. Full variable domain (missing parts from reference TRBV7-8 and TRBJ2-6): GAGVSQSPRYKVAKRGQDVALRCDPISGHVSLFWYQQALGQGPEFLTYFQNEAQLDKSGLPSDRFFAERPEGSVSTLKIQRTQQEDSAVYLCTSSLNTVRASGANVLTFGAGSRLTVL.

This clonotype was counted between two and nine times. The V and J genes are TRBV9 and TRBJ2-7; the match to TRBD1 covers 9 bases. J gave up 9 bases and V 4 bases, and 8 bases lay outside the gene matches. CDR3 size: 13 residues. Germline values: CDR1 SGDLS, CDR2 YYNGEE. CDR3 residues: CASSPRTGDRQYF. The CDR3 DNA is TGTGCCAGCAGCCCCAGGACAGGGGATCGGCAGTACTTC.

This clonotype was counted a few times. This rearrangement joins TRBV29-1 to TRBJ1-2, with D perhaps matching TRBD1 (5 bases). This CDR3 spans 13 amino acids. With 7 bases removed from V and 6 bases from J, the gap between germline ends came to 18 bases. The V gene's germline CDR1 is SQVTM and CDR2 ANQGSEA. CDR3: CSAPVGVADGYTF. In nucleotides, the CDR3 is TGCAGCGCGCCAGTGGGGGTGGCGGATGGCTACACCTTC.

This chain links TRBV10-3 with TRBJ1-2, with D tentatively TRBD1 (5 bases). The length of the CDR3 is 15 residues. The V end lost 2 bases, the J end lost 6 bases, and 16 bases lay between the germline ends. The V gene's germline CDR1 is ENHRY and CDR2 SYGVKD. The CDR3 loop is CAISEPGALRDGYTF. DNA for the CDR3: TGTGCCATCAGTGAGCCCGGGGCCCTCCGGGATGGCTACACCTTC.

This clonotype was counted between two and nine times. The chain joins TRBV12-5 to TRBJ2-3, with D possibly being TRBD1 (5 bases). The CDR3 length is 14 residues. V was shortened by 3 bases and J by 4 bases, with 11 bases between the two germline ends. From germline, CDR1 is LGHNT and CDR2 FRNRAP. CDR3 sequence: CASGLEGAADTQYF. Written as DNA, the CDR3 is TGTGCTAGTGGTTTAGAAGGGGCGGCAGATACGCAGTATTTT.